Listed here are 32 T cell receptor beta chains from one sample, sequenced in a study of blood T cells in healthy people across ages. Through a sample-barcoded 5' primer and a J-beta primer mix, a second PCR was run for about 6 to 11 cycles. TCRdb re-called the 5' RACE reads through MiXCR, storing one row per CDR3 protein. Found here are about 1.4 million distinct CDR3 sequences, 55% to 75% of them singletons; the top ten hold 6.5% to 8.5%. The sample consisted of blood. These receptors were collected from a man in his late teens or twenties in good health.

The V and J genes are TRBV4-1 and TRBJ1-2; the D gene is possibly TRBD1 (6 bases). The V gene's germline CDR1 is MGHRA and CDR2 YSYEKL. The V and J ends lost 1 base and 7 bases respectively, with 19 bases between them. The CDR3 length is 16 residues. CDR3 nucleotide sequence: TGCGCCAGCAGCCAAGTCCATGGACAGTCATCTAGTGGCTACACCTTC. Its translation: CASSQVHGQSSSGYTF.

The chain employs TRBV7-8 and TRBJ2-4; tentatively, D is TRBD1 (6 bases). The CDR3 extends over 16 amino acids. Germline lookup yields CDR1 SGHVS and CDR2 FQNEAQ. V shed 5 bases and J shed 3 bases, with 17 bases lying between them. As DNA, the CDR3 is TGTGCCAGCAGCCCGATGGACAGCACGCTCAAAAACATTCAGTACTTC. The encoded protein is CASSPMDSTLKNIQYF.

This sequence joins TRBV28 and TRBJ2-5; D may be TRBD1 or TRBD2 (5 bases each). Germline CDR1 reads MDHEN; CDR2 reads SYDVKM. V lost 6 bases and J lost 11, with 19 bases in between. The CDR3 totals 13 residues. The CDR3 DNA reads as TGTGCCAGCAGGGAGGTCCAAGGGGATGGGCAGTACTTC. Its translation: CASREVQGDGQYF. Together with reference TRBV28 and TRBJ2-5, the CDR3 gives the full variable domain: DVKVTQSSRYLVKRTGEKVFLECVQDMDHENMFWYRQDPGLGLRLIYFSYDVKMKEKGDIPEGYSVSREKKERFSLILESASTNQTSMYLCASREVQGDGQYFGPGTRLLVL.

J is TRBJ2-7 and V is TRBV6-7, with 9 positions matching TRBD1. TRBV6-7 is given ORF status, its function remaining uncertain. The CDR3 is made up of 15 amino acids. V was clipped by 6 bases and J by 2 bases; unmatched bases: 8. CDR3 region: CASRTRDRDAYEQYF. CDR3 bases: TGTGCCAGCAGAACCCGGGACAGGGATGCCTACGAGCAGTACTTC.

This clonotype was seen a few times. A read error may explain this, as a much larger clone is one base away. This rearrangement joins TRBV7-8 to TRBJ2-5; 11 positions match TRBD2. Trimming cost V 7 bases and J 11 bases; bases outside gene matches: 18. Germline V lookup: CDR1 SGHVS, CDR2 FQNEAQ. The CDR3 contains 16 residues. Here the CDR3 reads CASTLTPSGRLNEQYF. CDR3 in DNA: TGTGCCAGCACCCTAACACCTAGCGGGAGGCTCAATGAGCAGTACTTC.

This clonotype showed up just once. The rearrangement joins TRBV19 to TRBJ2-7, with D unresolved. This CDR3 spans 13 amino acids. CDR1 and CDR2 from the germline V gene are LNHDA and SQIVND (reference sequence). V lost 3 bases and J lost 2, with 8 bases in between. CDR3 in amino acids: CASSISSTYEQYF. CDR3 sequence (DNA): TGTGCCAGTAGTATCTCCTCAACCTACGAGCAGTACTTC.

The chain combines TRBV28 with TRBJ2-1; TRBD2 aligns across 9 bases. Germline trimming cut 3 bases from V and 2 bases from J; bases unmatched to any gene: 5. The CDR3 sequence is 16 residues long. Germline V gene sequence: CDR1 MDHEN, CDR2 SYDVKM. The CDR3 region has the DNA TGTGCCAGCAGTTTTCTCGGCGGGGGGGCCTACAATGAGCAGTTCTTC. Translated, it gives CASSFLGGGAYNEQFF.

Turning to this clonotype: Compared with germline, one end of the junction differs, possibly owing to a read error. The chain is built from TRBV6-2 or TRBV6-3 and TRBJ2-6; maybe TRBD1 (5 bases). CDR1 is MNHEY and CDR2 is SVGEGT in the germline V gene. The CDR3 has 17 amino acids. CDR3 region: CASRPILQESGANILTF. The CDR3 region has the DNA TGTGCCAGCAGGCCCATACTACAGGAGTCTGGGGCCAACATCCTGACTTTC.

The chain has TRBV15 and TRBJ1-1; 9 nucleotides match TRBD1. The length of the CDR3 is 15 residues. J was trimmed by 4 bases and V by 2 bases; bases with no gene match: 5. Germline CDR1 is LNHNV and CDR2 is YYDKDF (reference sequence). The CDR3 region has the DNA TGTGCCACCAGCAGACGGGACAGGGAGGGCACTGAAGCTTTCTTT. Translating it yields CATSRRDREGTEAFF.

The gene calls are TRBV29-1 and TRBJ2-4, with a tentative D call TRBD1 (6 bases). CDR3 length equals 14 residues. Germline CDR1 and CDR2: SQVTM and ANQGSEA. V was pared by 4 bases and J by 0 bases, with 10 bases between. The chain's CDR3 is CSVVQGIAKNIQYF. CDR3 in DNA: TGCAGCGTTGTTCAGGGGATAGCCAAAAACATTCAGTACTTC.

This clonotype was detected a few times. The chain couples TRBV20-1 to TRBJ2-1; unclear D gene. Germline CDR1 reads DFQATT; CDR2 reads SNEGSKA (reference sequence). V was cut by 0 bases and J by 3 bases, with 6 bases left in between. This CDR3 contains 13 residues. This chain's CDR3 is CSAREGLYNEQFF. The CDR3 DNA is TGCAGTGCTAGAGAAGGGCTCTACAATGAGCAGTTCTTC.

The chain uses TRBV5-1 and TRBJ2-1; TRBD1 agrees at 12 bases. Germline lookup yields CDR1 SGHRS and CDR2 YFSETQ. V lost 4 bases, J lost 8 bases, and 10 bases stayed unmatched. This CDR3 is 16 amino acids long. CDR3 DNA sequence: TGCGCCAGCAGCCATATTCCGGGACAGGGGGCCTATGAGCAGTTCTTC. This translates into CASSHIPGQGAYEQFF.

This clonotype turned up a few times. V is TRBV4-2 and J is TRBJ2-6, with D uncertain. Looked up from germline, CDR1 is LGHNA and CDR2 is YNFKEQ. The CDR3 has 16 residues. Trimming left V 0 bases short and J 2 bases short, with 8 bases between. CDR3 residues: CASSQDGGPGANVLTF. The CDR3 DNA is TGTGCCAGCAGCCAAGATGGTGGGCCTGGGGCCAACGTCCTGACTTTC.

In this sample, this clonotype turned up a few times. The rearrangement uses TRBV5-1 and TRBJ1-1; D is undetermined. CDR1 and CDR2 from the germline V gene are SGHRS and YFSETQ. The CDR3 loop spans 15 amino acids. Trimming removed 2 bases at V and 0 bases at J, with 11 bases between. CDR3 bases: TGCGCCAGCAGCTTAAGGAGCGATATGAACACTGAAGCTTTCTTT. Protein product: CASSLRSDMNTEAFF.

The chain links TRBV14 to TRBJ1-3; tentatively, D is TRBD1 (6 bases). The CDR3 spans 13 residues. V was cut by 0 bases and J by 8 bases, with 8 bases left in between. Germline V lookup: CDR1 SGHDN, CDR2 FVKESK. The CDR3 sequence is CASSQEWGHTIYF. DNA of the CDR3: TGTGCCAGCAGCCAAGAGTGGGGGCACACCATATATTTT.

This chain uses TRBV3-1 with TRBJ2-3; TRBD1 matches 8 bases. This CDR3 is 17 amino acids long. Looked up from germline, CDR1 is LGHDT and CDR2 is YNNKEL (reference sequence). V was clipped by 0 bases and J by 1 base; unmatched bases: 6. CDR3: CASSQDLAGGGTDTQYF. The CDR3 DNA reads TGTGCCAGCAGCCAAGATTTGGCAGGGGGCGGCACAGATACGCAGTATTTT.

The rearrangement links TRBV20-1 to TRBJ1-1; D gene ambiguous. This CDR3 spans 13 amino acids. CDR1 is DFQATT, CDR2 SNEGSKA, per germline (reference sequence). V was shortened by 1 base and J by 0 bases, with 6 bases between the two germline ends. The CDR3 DNA reads as TGCAGTGCTAGAGTGGCCGTGAACACTGAAGCTTTCTTT. As protein: CSARVAVNTEAFF.

The CDR3 DNA reads TGTGCCAGCAGCCCCCATCCGGGACAGGGAGCTGGCTACACCTTC. Translation: CASSPHPGQGAGYTF. The chain links TRBV7-2 to TRBJ1-2, with TRBD1 matching 9 bases. The trim removed 5 bases at V and 7 bases at J, leaving 11 bases unmatched. The CDR3 length is 15 residues. The V gene's germline CDR1 is SGHTA and CDR2 FQGNSA.

This rearrangement joins TRBV29-1 to TRBJ1-2; D is ambiguous. The CDR3 is made up of 11 amino acids. Trimming stripped 3 bases from V and 9 bases from J, with 11 bases between. Germline-derived CDR1 and CDR2 are SQVTM and ANQGSEA. Here the CDR3 reads CSVESRMSYTF. DNA of the CDR3: TGCAGCGTTGAGAGCAGGATGAGCTACACCTTC.

The chain has TRBV7-9 and TRBJ2-1, with D perhaps TRBD2 (6 bases). Looked up from germline, CDR1 is SEHNR and CDR2 is FQNEAQ (reference sequence). Trimming pared 5 bases from V and 3 bases from J, leaving 14 bases between. The CDR3 runs to 15 residues. The CDR3 protein is CASSTRELIYNEQFF. DNA for the CDR3: TGTGCCAGCAGCACCCGGGAGTTAATCTACAATGAGCAGTTCTTC.

This clonotype was seen once. V and J are TRBV10-1 and TRBJ2-2; 7 bases agree with TRBD1. CDR1 and CDR2 from the germline V gene are WNHNN and SYGVQD (reference sequence). After removal of 5 bases from V and 1 base from J, the junction contained 4 bases not matched to a gene. CDR3 length: 15 residues. CDR3 coding DNA: TGCGCCAGCAGTACTACAGGGGTGAACACCGGGGAGCTGTTTTTT. It translates to CASSTTGVNTGELFF.

V usage is TRBV7-2 and J usage is TRBJ2-1, with 15 positions matching TRBD2. Per the germline V gene, CDR1 is SGHTA and CDR2 is FQGNSA. This CDR3 contains 19 residues. The V segment lost 5 bases and the J segment 2 bases; nucleotides outside the gene matches: 10. This CDR3 is CASSRPGLAGGVAYNEQFF. In DNA form, the CDR3 reads TGTGCCAGCAGCCGACCGGGACTAGCGGGAGGAGTGGCCTACAATGAGCAGTTCTTC. Based on the CDR3 plus reference TRBV7-2 and TRBJ2-1, the full variable domain is GAGVSQSPSNKVTEKGKDVELRCDPISGHTALYWYRQSLGQGLEFLIYFQGNSAPDKSGLPSDRFSAERTGGSVSTLTIQRTQQEDSAVYLCASSRPGLAGGVAYNEQFFGPGTRLTVL.

The rearrangement uses TRBV3-1 and TRBJ1-2; possibly TRBD1 for D (6 bases). The germline V gene has CDR1 LGHDT and CDR2 YNNKEL (reference sequence). This CDR3 has 14 residues. The germline V and J ends were trimmed by 0 bases and 8 bases, with 13 bases remaining between them. The CDR3 DNA sequence: TGTGCCAGCAGCCAAGAGAACAGGGCTTACGGCTACACCTTC. Translation gives CASSQENRAYGYTF. Looking up the rest from reference TRBV3-1 and TRBJ1-2 gives the full variable domain: DTAVSQTPKYLVTQMGNDKSIKCEQNLGHDTMYWYKQDSKKFLKIMFSYNNKELIINETVPNRFSPKSPDKAHLNLHINSLELGDSAVYFCASSQENRAYGYTFGSGTRLTVV.

V and J are TRBV6-6 and TRBJ2-7; 9 nucleotides match TRBD1. The CDR3 consists of 16 residues. Germline-derived CDR1 and CDR2 are MNHNY and SVGAGI (reference sequence). The junction had 13 bases not matched to a gene; V was cut back by 5 bases and J by 5 bases. The CDR3 reads CASSPPAGQGGNEQYF. The DNA for the CDR3 is TGTGCCAGCAGTCCTCCCGCGGGACAGGGTGGTAACGAGCAGTACTTC.

The rearrangement links TRBV20-1 to TRBJ2-7; the D gene is possibly TRBD2 (6 bases). Trimming removed 1 base from V and 2 bases from J, with 12 bases in between. The germline V gene encodes CDR1 DFQATT and CDR2 SNEGSKA (reference sequence). The CDR3 is 14 residues long. DNA of the CDR3: TGCAGTGCTAGAGGGGGCGGGGCGGCCTACGAGCAGTACTTC. It codes for CSARGGGAAYEQYF.

As for this clonotype: The germline gene is not matched at one end of the junction; a read error may be the cause. The J gene is TRBJ2-7, the V gene TRBV10-3, with D unresolved. This CDR3 has 14 amino acids. From germline, CDR1 is ENHRY and CDR2 SYGVKD. CDR3 amino acids: CVISGHNYSYEQYF. In DNA form, the CDR3 reads TGTGTCATCAGTGGTCACAATTACTCCTACGAGCAGTACTTC.

The chain couples TRBV20-1 to TRBJ2-5; no reliable D call. CDR3 size: 17 residues. Trimming left V 1 base short and J 1 base short, with 19 bases between. Germline CDR1 DFQATT, CDR2 SNEGSKA (reference sequence). The DNA for the CDR3 is TGCAGTGCTAGAGGATATAGCCTGAGGCAGCCCCAAGAGACCCAGTACTTC. It is translated as CSARGYSLRQPQETQYF.

The DNA for the CDR3 is TGTGCCAGCAGCTTAGCCCGGACTAGCGGGGGCACAGATACGCAGTATTTT. Its protein is CASSLARTSGGTDTQYF. The chain has TRBV7-2 and TRBJ2-3, with 12 bases fitting TRBD2. Germline assignment: CDR1 SGHTA and CDR2 FQGNSA. CDR3 length equals 17 residues. The V and J ends lost 0 bases and 1 base, in that order; junction bases with no gene match: 2.

This clonotype was detected a few times. This sequence joins TRBV11-1 and TRBJ2-1; D uncertain. Germline-derived CDR1 and CDR2 are SGHAT and FQDESV (reference sequence). Trimming shortened V by 4 bases and J by 7 bases, and 17 bases separated the two germline ends. The CDR3 is 15 residues long. This CDR3 is CASSSRSVGQNEQFF. In DNA form, the CDR3 reads TGTGCCAGCAGCTCGAGGTCGGTTGGCCAGAATGAGCAGTTCTTC. The complete variable domain, with remaining parts taken from reference TRBV11-1 and TRBJ2-1, reads EAEVAQSPRYKITEKSQAVAFWCDPISGHATLYWYRQILGQGPELLVQFQDESVVDDSQLPKDRFSAERLKGVDSTLKIQPAELGDSAMYLCASSSRSVGQNEQFFGPGTRLTVL.

The DNA of the CDR3 is TGTGCCAGCAGTTTTCGGCTAGCGGGGAACACCGGGGAGCTGTTTTTT. Amino acids: CASSFRLAGNTGELFF. The chain carries TRBV7-2 and TRBJ2-2; the match to TRBD2 covers 8 bases. Trimming cost V 6 bases and J 1 base; bases outside gene matches: 7. Germline CDR1 SGHTA, CDR2 FQGNSA. This CDR3 region has 16 residues.

The chain joins TRBV7-8 to TRBJ1-5; maybe TRBD1 (5 bases). The CDR3 covers 15 residues. Trimming cost V 2 bases and J 5 bases, with 13 bases left between them. CDR1 is SGHVS, CDR2 FQNEAQ, per germline. The CDR3 bases are TGTGCCAGCAGCTTAATCCAGGGCGATTATCAGCCCCAGCATTTT. Translated, it gives CASSLIQGDYQPQHF.

The chain links TRBV12-3 or TRBV12-4 to TRBJ2-1; possible D gene TRBD2, 6 bases. The CDR3 spans 14 residues. The ends were cut back, 4 bases at V and 4 bases at J, with 11 bases in the middle. In DNA, the CDR3 is TGTGCCAGCAGTTCCGGGAGACGGTACAATGAGCAGTTCTTC. Translating gives CASSSGRRYNEQFF.